Following are 21 T cell receptor beta chains from one sample sequenced in a study of shared clonotypes between healthy human individuals. Data came from immunoSEQ multiplex PCR; TCRdb stores just in-frame clones and leaves some out. Seen here are around 2.1 million clones, around 95% observed once, and the top ten hold approximately 0.13%. Sequencing was performed on naive CD4+ T cells sorted from blood. The subset denotes: CD45RA+ positively selected. All receptors come from a man between 18 and 29 years old in good health.

This chain uses TRBV7-9 with TRBJ2-1; 9 nucleotides agree with TRBD2. V shed 5 bases, J shed 10 bases, and the junction held 3 bases outside the gene matches. The CDR3 sequence is 12 residues long. Germline V gene sequence: CDR1 SEHNR, CDR2 FQNEAQ (reference sequence). The CDR3 protein is CASSLTSGEQFF. The CDR3 coding sequence is TGTGCCAGCAGCCTAACTAGCGGGGAGCAGTTCTTC.

The chain links TRBV6-6 to TRBJ2-5; 7 nucleotides align to TRBD2. Germline V gene lookup returns CDR1 MNHNY and CDR2 SVGAGI (reference sequence). V was pared by 5 bases and J by 4 bases, with 7 bases of the junction left unmatched. This CDR3 is 14 amino acids long. In DNA form, the CDR3 reads TGTGCCAGCAGTCAAAACAGACTAGCAGAGACCCAGTACTTC. Protein: CASSQNRLAETQYF.

The CDR3 DNA is TGCGCCAGCGTACAGGAGGGTGTTAACACCGGGGAGCTGTTTTTT. Its protein is CASVQEGVNTGELFF. The rearrangement links TRBV10-2 to TRBJ2-2, with D possibly matching TRBD2 (6 bases). Germline V CDR1 and CDR2: WSHSY, SAAADI. V was cut by 8 bases and J by 2 bases, with 15 bases left in between. The CDR3 is made up of 15 amino acids.

The chain employs TRBV5-1 and TRBJ2-5, with TRBD2 as a possible D gene (5 bases). This CDR3 is 16 amino acids long. V dropped 1 base and J dropped 5 bases, with 18 bases sitting between them. CDR1 and CDR2 from the germline V gene are SGHRS and YFSETQ. CDR3 in amino acids: CASSLLRASREETQYF. In DNA form, the CDR3 reads TGCGCCAGCAGCTTGTTAAGGGCTAGTAGGGAGGAGACCCAGTACTTC.

The genes are TRBV7-6 and TRBJ2-1, with 8 bases identical to TRBD2. V shed 5 bases, J shed 6 bases, and the junction held 12 bases outside the gene matches. Germline V gene data show CDR1 as SGHVS and CDR2 as FNYEAQ. The CDR3 length is 16 residues. CDR3 loop: CASSRLRTSPLNEQFF. As DNA, the CDR3 is TGTGCCAGCAGCCGATTAAGGACTAGCCCACTCAATGAGCAGTTCTTC.

The V and J genes are TRBV9 and TRBJ2-1; D uncertain. V was trimmed by 4 bases and J by 5 bases, leaving 7 bases between them. The CDR3 is made up of 12 amino acids. In germline, CDR1 is SGDLS, CDR2 YYNGEE. In DNA form, the CDR3 reads TGTGCCAGCAGCCCGACCGACAATGAGCAGTTCTTC. It specifies CASSPTDNEQFF.

This clone appeared once. This CDR3 reads CASRKTGENSNQPQHF. The CDR3 DNA follows: TGTGCCAGCAGGAAGACAGGGGAGAATAGCAATCAGCCCCAGCATTTT. The V gene is TRBV28, the J gene TRBJ1-5, with 8 bases that match TRBD1. V shed 6 bases, J shed 0 bases, and the junction held 7 bases outside the gene matches. The germline gives CDR1 MDHEN, CDR2 SYDVKM. This CDR3 is built from 16 residues.

V and J are TRBV6-5 and TRBJ1-2, with D perhaps TRBD1 (5 bases). The CDR3 runs 15 residues. Per germline, CDR1 MNHEY and CDR2 SVGAGI. The V gene lost 5 bases and the J gene lost 1 base, with 14 bases spanning the gap. The CDR3 loop reads CASSRDRSLNYGYTF. In DNA, the CDR3 is TGTGCCAGCAGTAGAGACAGAAGCCTTAACTATGGCTACACCTTC.

The rearrangement uses TRBV18 and TRBJ1-4; D unresolved. The length of the CDR3 is 13 residues. Germline-derived CDR1 and CDR2 are KGHSH and LQKENI. The germline V and J ends were trimmed by 5 bases and 7 bases, with 11 bases remaining between them. CDR3 sequence (DNA): TGTGCCAGCTCAGTACCGGGCCGTGAAAAACTGTTTTTT. The encoded protein is CASSVPGREKLFF.

The CDR3 nucleotides are TGTGCCAGCAGTTACGCGGAGTCCTACAATGAGCAGTTCTTC. Its translation is CASSYAESYNEQFF. The chain recombines TRBV6-5 with TRBJ2-1, with D unclear. Trimming took 2 bases from V and 1 from J, leaving 6 bases between them. CDR1 is MNHEY, CDR2 SVGAGI, per germline. The CDR3 contains 14 residues.

The rearrangement joins TRBV25-1 to TRBJ1-2; no clear D gene. The CDR3 consists of 14 residues. Trimming stripped 1 base from V and 8 bases from J, with 14 bases between. The germline CDR1 and CDR2 sequences are MGHDK and SYGVNS. The CDR3 sequence: CASSELGREWGYTF. The CDR3 DNA is TGTGCCAGCAGTGAATTGGGTAGAGAATGGGGCTACACCTTC.

A remark on this clone: This CDR3 is also generated by other DNA sequences in the sample. The genes are TRBV9 and TRBJ1-6, with TRBD1 matching over 8 bases. The CDR3 is 15 amino acids. CDR1 SGDLS and CDR2 YYNGEE come from the germline V gene. V gave up 4 bases and J gave up 6 bases; unmatched junction bases: 6. The CDR3 loop is CASSPSGTGNSPLHF. DNA of the CDR3: TGTGCCAGCAGCCCATCTGGGACAGGTAATTCACCCCTCCACTTT.

The gene calls are TRBV4-3 and TRBJ1-2; 7 positions agree with TRBD1. Germline CDR1 is LGHNA and CDR2 is YSLEER. This CDR3 spans 15 amino acids. With V trimmed by 0 bases and J by 8 bases, 9 bases remained unmatched. The CDR3 DNA follows: TGCGCCAGCAGCCAAGAGGGAGGACAGGTCTACGGCTACACCTTC. This translates into CASSQEGGQVYGYTF.

The rearrangement joins TRBV2 to TRBJ2-7; TRBD1 matches 7 bases. J lost 1 base, V lost 5 bases, and 8 bases had no gene match. Per germline, CDR1 SNHLY and CDR2 FYNNEI. The CDR3 runs to 15 residues. CDR3 in amino acids: CASSTNRGPSYEQYF. Here the CDR3 DNA reads TGTGCCAGCAGTACAAACAGGGGTCCTTCCTACGAGCAGTACTTC.

The CDR3 loop reads CASSSWATTSYYGYTF. The CDR3 DNA sequence: TGTGCCAGCAGCTCCTGGGCAACAACTTCTTACTATGGCTACACCTTC. The J gene is TRBJ1-2, the V gene TRBV7-9; no firm D call. Germline-derived CDR1 and CDR2 are SEHNR and FQNEAQ (reference sequence). The V gene lost 4 bases and the J gene lost 3 bases, with 18 bases spanning the gap. There are 16 residues in the CDR3.

This rearrangement joins TRBV6-5 to TRBJ2-7; D is possibly TRBD1 (5 bases). Germline V gene sequence: CDR1 MNHEY, CDR2 SVGAGI. V dropped 5 bases and J dropped 2 bases, with 13 bases sitting between them. CDR3 size: 14 residues. The CDR3 sequence is CASSRAGQAYEQYF. The CDR3 DNA reads as TGTGCCAGCAGTCGCGCAGGGCAGGCCTACGAGCAGTACTTC.

This clone has a handful of counts. The same CDR3 also results from other DNA sequences found in this sample. The chain couples TRBV18 to TRBJ1-1; D not resolved. The CDR3 totals 13 residues. Per the germline V gene, CDR1 is KGHSH and CDR2 is LQKENI. Trimming cost V 6 bases and J 5 bases, with 13 bases left between them. The CDR3 coding sequence is TGTGCCAGCTCCCCAGGACGCGGAACTGAAGCTTTCTTT. Translating it yields CASSPGRGTEAFF.

Remarks on this clone: A junction end diverges from the germline sequence, so it may reflect a read error. This sequence joins TRBV7-6 and TRBJ1-2; TRBD1 matches 8 bases. The CDR3 has 16 residues. The V gene's germline CDR1 is SGHVS and CDR2 FNYEAQ. The CDR3 DNA reads TGTGCCAGCAGCCTAGCCCCAGGGGGCGAAGTAGATGGCTACACCTTC. This encodes CASSLAPGGEVDGYTF. The whole variable domain, filled in from reference TRBV7-6 and TRBJ1-2, reads GAGVSQSPRYKVTKRGQDVALRCDPISGHVSLYWYRQALGQGPEFLTYFNYEAQQDKSGLPNDRFSAERPEGSISTLTIQRTEQRDSAMYRCASSLAPGGEVDGYTFGSGTRLTVV.

The gene calls are TRBV5-1 and TRBJ1-5; D not resolved. CDR3 length: 15 residues. The germline CDR1 and CDR2 sequences are SGHRS and YFSETQ. Trimming removed 0 bases from V and 4 bases from J, with 11 bases in between. The CDR3 loop is CASSLAGRTNQPQHF. CDR3 nucleotides: TGCGCCAGCAGCTTGGCGGGAAGAACGAATCAGCCCCAGCATTTT.

The chain employs TRBV11-2 and TRBJ2-1; TRBD2 agrees at 10 bases. Trimming removed 1 base from V and 4 bases from J; junction bases left unmatched: 4. CDR3 length: 16 amino acids. CDR1 and CDR2 from the germline V gene are SGHAT and FQNNGV. The CDR3 loop reads CASSLVASGGYNEQFF. The CDR3 coding sequence is TGTGCCAGCAGCTTAGTGGCTAGCGGGGGATACAATGAGCAGTTCTTC.

J is TRBJ1-2 and V is TRBV30, with 9 bases identical to TRBD1. Germline V gene sequence: CDR1 GTSNPN, CDR2 SVGIG (reference sequence). Trimming removed 2 bases from V and 5 bases from J; junction bases left unmatched: 6. The CDR3 covers 14 residues. The CDR3 bases are TGTGCCTGGAGTAAGGACAGGGGCGTTTATGGCTACACCTTC. Protein: CAWSKDRGVYGYTF.